What follows are 2 T cell receptor beta chains derived from one specimen sequenced in a study of blood T cells in healthy people across ages (dated by TCRdb to between 2015 and 2016). The library was obtained by 5' RACE. Sequencing used an Illumina HiSeq 2500. A second roughly 7 to 11 cycle PCR used a sample-barcoded 5' primer and a J-beta primer mix. TCRdb trimmed public reads at Q25 via fastp, called clones via MiXCR and kept in-frame beta chains. Entries are consolidated by CDR3 protein sequence, retaining the most common genes and DNA. Within this sample are a few hundred thousand distinct CDR3 sequences, with roughly a quarter of them counted one time only. The leading ten clones occupy 3% to 4% of the sample. These data are also associated with another study on T cells of mothers and their children.

Sequenced material: blood. The receptors were gathered from a boy aged 2-15 years in good health.

This clonotype was observed a few times. V gene TRBV5-1 combines with J gene TRBJ1-1; no definite D call. The germline V and J ends were trimmed by 0 bases and 2 bases, with 17 bases remaining between them. Per the germline V gene, CDR1 is SGHRS and CDR2 is YFSETQ. The CDR3 sequence is 17 residues long. The CDR3 sequence: CASSLEQTKGFNTEAFF. CDR3 sequence (DNA): TGCGCCAGCAGCTTGGAGCAGACGAAGGGTTTTAACACTGAAGCTTTCTTT.

This chain links TRBV20-1 with TRBJ2-7; a weak D match, TRBD1 (5 bases). Trimming shortened V by 1 base and J by 4 bases, and 17 bases separated the two germline ends. This CDR3 has 15 residues. Looked up from germline, CDR1 is DFQATT and CDR2 is SNEGSKA (reference sequence). This CDR3 reads CSARVGGARGYEQYF. In DNA, the CDR3 is TGCAGTGCTAGAGTGGGTGGGGCCCGCGGATACGAGCAGTACTTC.